This TCR beta chain was observed in a study of blood T cell repertoires in COVID-19. Unmatched junction bases numbered 8, after V lost 6 bases and J lost 7 bases. The CDR3 has 14 amino acids. Germline-derived CDR1 and CDR2 are MDHEN and SYDVKM. Profiled with immunoSEQ multiplex PCR; TCRdb holds only in-frame clones, not every one. The top ten clones hold under 4.5% of a sample with about 160,000 clones, about 90% of them seen once. Enrolled through a virtual design, the participants were between roughly 18 and 90 years of age and came from fewer than 30 US areas. Assignments of participants to cohorts depended upon their own reported clinical history. A COVID-19 case had been met by exposed participants during the 2 weeks before study entry.

The sequenced sample was PBMCs or T cells enriched from blood (not recorded which). This clonotype was sampled from a woman aged 40 to 50 who had been exposed to COVID-19. V gene TRBV28 combines with J gene TRBJ1-4; 7 positions match TRBD1. The CDR3 loop is CASSSDRVGEKLFF. CDR3 nucleotide sequence: TGTGCCAGCAGCTCCGACAGGGTTGGTGAAAAACTGTTTTTT.